This note documents a single T cell receptor beta chain sequence. No antigen is known for it. Sequencing templates came from extracted RNA that was reverse transcribed into cDNA. This table comes from immunoSEQ multiplex PCR, and its TCRdb copy is limited to in-frame clones, with some not included. The sample has about 210,000 clones, under 75% seen once. This sample was included in a study of CD8+ T cells in alopecia areata. Study context: After 6 to 18 months of tofacitinib, follow-up continued 6 months off drug. Broader study findings: Lesional tissue from the scalp (especially in alopecia totalis/universalis) showed higher clonality than normal scalp. Many expanded lesional clones persisted in scalp and blood during tofacitinib treatment.

Sample treatment: oral pan-JAK inhibitor, 5-10 mg twice daily. The investigators collected lesional scalp punch biopsies and peripheral blood from alopecia areata patients. V was trimmed by 4 bases and J by 2 bases, leaving 11 bases between them. Germline lookup yields CDR1 LGHNA and CDR2 YSLEER. This CDR3 has 14 amino acids. The material sequenced was CD4+ T cells sorted from blood, taken at week 4, from a patient treated with tofacitinib. The clonotype comes from a human donor with alopecia areata. This chain uses TRBV4-3 with TRBJ1-2; a weak D match, TRBD1 (5 bases). DNA for the CDR3: TGCGCCAGCAGCCTTGGGAACAGGAACTATGGCTACACCTTC. Translation: CASSLGNRNYGYTF.